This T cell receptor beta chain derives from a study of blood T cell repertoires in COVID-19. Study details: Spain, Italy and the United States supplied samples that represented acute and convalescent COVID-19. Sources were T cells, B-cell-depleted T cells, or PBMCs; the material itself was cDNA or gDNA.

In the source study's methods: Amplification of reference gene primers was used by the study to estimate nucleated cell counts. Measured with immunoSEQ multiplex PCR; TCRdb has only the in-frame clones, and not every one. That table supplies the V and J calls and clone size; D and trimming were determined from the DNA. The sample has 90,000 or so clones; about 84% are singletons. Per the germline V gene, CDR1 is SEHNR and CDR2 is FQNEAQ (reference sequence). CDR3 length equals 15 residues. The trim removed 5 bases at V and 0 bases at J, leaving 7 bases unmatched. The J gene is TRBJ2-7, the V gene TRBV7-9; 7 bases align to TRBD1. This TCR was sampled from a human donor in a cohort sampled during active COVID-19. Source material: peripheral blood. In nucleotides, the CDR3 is TGTGCCAGCAGCCCAGGGGGTTTGTCCTCCTACGAGCAGTACTTC. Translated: CASSPGGLSSYEQYF.